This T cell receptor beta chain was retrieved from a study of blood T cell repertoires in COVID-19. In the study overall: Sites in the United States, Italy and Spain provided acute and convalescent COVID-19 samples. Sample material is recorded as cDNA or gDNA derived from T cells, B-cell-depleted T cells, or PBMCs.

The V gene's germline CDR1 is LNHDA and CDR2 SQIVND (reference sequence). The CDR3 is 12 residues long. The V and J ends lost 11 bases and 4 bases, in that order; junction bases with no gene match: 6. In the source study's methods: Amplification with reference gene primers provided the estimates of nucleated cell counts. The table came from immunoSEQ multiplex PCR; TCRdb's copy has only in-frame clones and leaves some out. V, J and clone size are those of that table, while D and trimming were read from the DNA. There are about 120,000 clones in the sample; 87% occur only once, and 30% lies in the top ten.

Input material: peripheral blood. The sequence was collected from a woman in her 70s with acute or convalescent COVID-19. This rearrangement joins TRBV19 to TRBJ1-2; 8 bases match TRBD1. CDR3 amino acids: CAGEDRVYGYTF. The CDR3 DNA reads TGTGCCGGCGAGGACAGGGTCTATGGCTACACCTTC.